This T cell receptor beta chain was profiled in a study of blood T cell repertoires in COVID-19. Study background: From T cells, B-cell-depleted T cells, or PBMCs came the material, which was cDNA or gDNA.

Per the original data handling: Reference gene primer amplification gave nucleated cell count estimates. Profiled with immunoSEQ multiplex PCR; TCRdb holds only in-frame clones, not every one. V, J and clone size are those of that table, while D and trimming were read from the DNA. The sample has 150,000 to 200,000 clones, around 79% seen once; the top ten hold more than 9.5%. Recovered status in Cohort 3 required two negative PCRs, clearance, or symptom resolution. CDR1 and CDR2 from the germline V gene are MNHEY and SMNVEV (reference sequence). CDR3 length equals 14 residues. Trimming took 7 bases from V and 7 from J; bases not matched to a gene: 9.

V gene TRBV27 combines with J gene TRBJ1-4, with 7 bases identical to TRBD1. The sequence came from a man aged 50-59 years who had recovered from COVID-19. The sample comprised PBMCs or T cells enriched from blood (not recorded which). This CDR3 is CASKYEGAFEKLFF. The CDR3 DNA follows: TGTGCCAGCAAGTATGAGGGGGCGTTTGAAAAACTGTTTTTT. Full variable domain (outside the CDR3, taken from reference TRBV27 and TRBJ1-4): EAQVTQNPRYLITVTGKKLTVTCSQNMNHEYMSWYRQDPGLGLRQIYYSMNVEVTDKGDVPEGYKVSRKEKRNFPLILESPSPNQTSLYFCASKYEGAFEKLFFGSGTQLSVL.